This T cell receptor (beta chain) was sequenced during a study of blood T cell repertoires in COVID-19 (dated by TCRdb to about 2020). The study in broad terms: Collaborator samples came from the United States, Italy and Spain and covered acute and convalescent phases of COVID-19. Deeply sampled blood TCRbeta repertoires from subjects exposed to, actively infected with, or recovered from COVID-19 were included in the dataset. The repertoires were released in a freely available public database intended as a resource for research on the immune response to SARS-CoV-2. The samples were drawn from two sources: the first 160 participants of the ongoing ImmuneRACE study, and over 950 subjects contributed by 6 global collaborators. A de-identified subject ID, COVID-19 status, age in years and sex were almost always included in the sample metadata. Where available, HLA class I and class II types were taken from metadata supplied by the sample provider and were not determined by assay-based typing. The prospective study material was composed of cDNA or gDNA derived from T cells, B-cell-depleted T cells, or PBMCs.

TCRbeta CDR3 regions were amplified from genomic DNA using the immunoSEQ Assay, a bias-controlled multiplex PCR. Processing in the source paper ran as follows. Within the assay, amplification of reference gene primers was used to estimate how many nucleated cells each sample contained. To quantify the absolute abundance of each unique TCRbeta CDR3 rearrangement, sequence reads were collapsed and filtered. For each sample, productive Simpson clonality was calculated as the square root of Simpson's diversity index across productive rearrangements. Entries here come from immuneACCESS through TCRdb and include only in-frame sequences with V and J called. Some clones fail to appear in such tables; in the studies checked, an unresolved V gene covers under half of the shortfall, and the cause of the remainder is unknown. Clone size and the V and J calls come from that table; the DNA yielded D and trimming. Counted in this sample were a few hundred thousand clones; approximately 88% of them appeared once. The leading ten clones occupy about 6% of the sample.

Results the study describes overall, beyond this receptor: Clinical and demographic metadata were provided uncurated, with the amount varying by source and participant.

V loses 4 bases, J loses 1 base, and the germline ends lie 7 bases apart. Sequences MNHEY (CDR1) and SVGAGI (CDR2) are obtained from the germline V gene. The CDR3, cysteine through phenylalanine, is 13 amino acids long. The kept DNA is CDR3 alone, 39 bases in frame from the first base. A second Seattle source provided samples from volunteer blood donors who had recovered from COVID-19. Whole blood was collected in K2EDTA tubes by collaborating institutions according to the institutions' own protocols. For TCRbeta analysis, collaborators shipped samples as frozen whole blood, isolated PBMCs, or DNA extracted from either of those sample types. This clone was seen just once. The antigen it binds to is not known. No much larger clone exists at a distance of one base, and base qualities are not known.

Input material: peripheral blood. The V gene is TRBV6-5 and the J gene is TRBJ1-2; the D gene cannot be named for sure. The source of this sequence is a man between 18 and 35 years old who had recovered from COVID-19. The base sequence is TGTGCCAGCAGTTCGTCAGTTAACTATGGCTACACCTTC. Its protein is CASSSSVNYGYTF.